These 19 T cell receptor beta chains were all obtained from the same sample, sequenced in a study of T-cell reconstitution after alpha-beta-depleted transplantation in children. The authors prepared the TCRbeta library with unique molecular identifiers. TCRdb fed the PCR reads into MiXCR, producing one record per CDR3 protein. In the table there are fewer than 550,000 distinct CDR3 sequences, about an eighth of which are singletons. The specimen was PBMCs, mostly from graft donor cells, collected 180 days after TCRalphabeta/CD19-depleted stem cell transplant. These receptors were taken from a female patient younger than 10 who had a stem cell transplant for aplastic anemia, so the T cells may come from the graft donor.

This clonotype has ten or more counts. This rearrangement joins TRBV4-3 to TRBJ2-5; 8 nucleotides line up with TRBD2. CDR3 size: 16 residues. Germline-derived CDR1 and CDR2 are LGHNA and YSLEER. The ends lost 4 bases at V and 1 base at J; junction bases unmatched: 8. The DNA of the CDR3 is TGCGCCAGCAGCCCCTCTACGGGAGGGGGCCAAGAGACCCAGTACTTC. As protein: CASSPSTGGGQETQYF.

This clonotype was recorded a few times. The chain employs TRBV3-1 and TRBJ2-1; 7 positions match TRBD2. Looked up from germline, CDR1 is LGHDT and CDR2 is YNNKEL (reference sequence). This CDR3 comprises 14 residues. Unmatched junction bases numbered 10, after V lost 6 bases and J lost 8 bases. CDR3: CASSYTAGVHEQFF. The CDR3, as DNA: TGTGCCAGCAGTTACACTGCGGGAGTGCATGAGCAGTTCTTC.

The J gene is TRBJ2-7, the V gene TRBV11-2, with D unclear. The V end lost 2 bases, the J end lost 3 bases, and 11 bases lay between the germline ends. This CDR3 has 14 residues. CDR1 and CDR2 (germline): SGHAT, FQNNGV. The CDR3 loop is CASSLSGVHYEQYF. The CDR3 nucleotides are TGTGCCAGCAGCTTATCCGGAGTTCACTACGAGCAGTACTTC.

This clonotype was seen at least ten times. The CDR3 bases are TGTGCCAGCAGCTTTGTTGTTAGCGGGAGTTCCCTCCACGAGCAGTACTTC. Protein: CASSFVVSGSSLHEQYF. The rearrangement links TRBV7-8 to TRBJ2-7, with 9 bases that match TRBD2. There are 17 residues in the CDR3. Germline lookup yields CDR1 SGHVS and CDR2 FQNEAQ. V lost 3 bases to trimming and J lost 5 bases; unmatched junction nucleotides: 14.

The chain carries TRBV7-2 and TRBJ1-4, with 10 nucleotides matching TRBD1. The CDR3 has 17 amino acids. Germline V gene lookup returns CDR1 SGHTA and CDR2 FQGNSA. V lost 4 bases to trimming and J lost 1 base; unmatched junction nucleotides: 6. CDR3 nucleotides: TGTGCCAGCAGCTCGCCCGGGACAGGGGAAACTAATGAAAAACTGTTTTTT. This encodes CASSSPGTGETNEKLFF.

This clonotype was counted a few times. The V and J genes are TRBV6-6 and TRBJ1-1; possible D gene TRBD1, 6 bases. The CDR3 runs 13 residues. The germline V and J ends were trimmed by 5 bases and 4 bases, with 11 bases remaining between them. Germline lookup yields CDR1 MNHNY and CDR2 SVGAGI (reference sequence). This CDR3 reads CASSRQEGTEAFF. The CDR3 DNA sequence: TGTGCCAGCAGTCGACAGGAGGGCACTGAAGCTTTCTTT.

The V gene is TRBV7-2, the J gene TRBJ1-5, with a possible D match to TRBD1 (6 bases). The CDR3 covers 14 residues. The V end lost 5 bases, the J end lost 7 bases, and 15 bases lay between the germline ends. CDR1 and CDR2 (germline): SGHTA, FQGNSA. This chain's CDR3 is CASSPRGGWQPQHF. Written as DNA, the CDR3 is TGTGCCAGCAGCCCTCGAGGGGGGTGGCAGCCCCAGCATTTT.

This clonotype has a count of ten or more. The chain carries TRBV28 and TRBJ2-7; D gene unclear. There are 12 residues in the CDR3. Trimming shortened V by 6 bases and J by 3 bases, and 9 bases separated the two germline ends. CDR1 is MDHEN, CDR2 SYDVKM, per germline. The CDR3 DNA follows: TGTGCCAGCAGCTTAATCAGCTACGAGCAGTACTTC. Its translation is CASSLISYEQYF.

This clonotype was observed a handful of times. The chain recombines TRBV27 with TRBJ2-3; the match to TRBD2 covers 11 bases. CDR1 and CDR2 (germline): MNHEY, SMNVEV (reference sequence). CDR3 length equals 16 residues. Unmatched junction bases numbered 6, after V lost 3 bases and J lost 4 bases. In nucleotides, the CDR3 is TGTGCCAGCAGTTTCGGACTAGCGGGCATGGCAGATACGCAGTATTTT. Its protein product is CASSFGLAGMADTQYF.

This clonotype showed up just a few times. J is TRBJ2-1 and V is TRBV7-3; a weak D match, TRBD2 (7 bases). This CDR3 is built from 17 residues. The V and J ends lost 5 bases and 1 base respectively, with 18 bases between them. Germline V CDR1 and CDR2: SGHTA, FQGTGA. CDR3 loop: CASSPTGGASSYNEQFF. The CDR3 bases are TGTGCCAGCAGCCCTACTGGGGGGGCTTCTTCCTACAATGAGCAGTTCTTC.

At least ten counts were recorded for this clonotype. J is TRBJ1-1 and V is TRBV27; D unresolved. The ends were cut back, 2 bases at V and 1 base at J, with 5 bases in the middle. This CDR3 region has 13 residues. Germline-derived CDR1 and CDR2 are MNHEY and SMNVEV (reference sequence). The CDR3 region is CASSLVQNTEAFF. The DNA for the CDR3 is TGTGCCAGCAGTTTAGTGCAGAACACTGAAGCTTTCTTT.

This sequence joins TRBV4-3 and TRBJ2-5, with D hard to call. Trimming removed 0 bases from V and 2 bases from J, with 10 bases in between. CDR1 and CDR2 (germline): LGHNA, YSLEER. The CDR3 runs 15 residues. The CDR3 DNA follows: TGCGCCAGCAGCCAAGATAAAACAGTTCAAGAGACCCAGTACTTC. Amino acids: CASSQDKTVQETQYF.

The sample holds a few counts of this clonotype. V is TRBV6-1 and J is TRBJ2-7, with D perhaps being TRBD1 or TRBD2 (5 bases each). The CDR3 is 14 amino acids. The V end lost 6 bases, the J end lost 4 bases, and 16 bases lay between the germline ends. Looked up from germline, CDR1 is MNHNS and CDR2 is SASEGT. The CDR3 coding sequence is TGTGCCAGCAGCGGCCGATGGGGGTCGTACGAGCAGTACGTC. Protein product: CASSGRWGSYEQYV.

This clonotype has a handful of counts. This chain connects TRBV12-3 or TRBV12-4 to TRBJ2-5; tentative D call: TRBD2 (5 bases). This CDR3 region has 19 residues. Trimming cost V 0 bases and J 5 bases, with 25 bases left between them. CDR3 coding DNA: TGTGCCAGCAGTTTAGCGCTTTTTGCCGCGGAGATAAGAGGGGAGACCCAGTACTTC. Amino acids: CASSLALFAAEIRGETQYF.

V gene TRBV28 combines with J gene TRBJ2-7; D is uncertain. There are 12 residues in the CDR3. With 4 bases removed from V and 2 bases from J, the gap between germline ends came to 6 bases. Germline V gene data show CDR1 as MDHEN and CDR2 as SYDVKM. CDR3 sequence (DNA): TGTGCCAGCAGTTCCGTCCCCTACGAGCAGTACTTC. It is translated as CASSSVPYEQYF. Looking up the rest from reference TRBV28 and TRBJ2-7 gives the full variable domain: DVKVTQSSRYLVKRTGEKVFLECVQDMDHENMFWYRQDPGLGLRLIYFSYDVKMKEKGDIPEGYSVSREKKERFSLILESASTNQTSMYLCASSSVPYEQYFGPGTRLTVT.

This clonotype was counted between two and nine times. The V and J genes are TRBV6-5 and TRBJ2-7; TRBD2 is a possible D gene (5 bases). The germline CDR1 and CDR2 sequences are MNHEY and SVGAGI. The CDR3 is 15 amino acids. Trimming took 2 bases from V and 2 from J, leaving 13 bases between them. CDR3 amino acids: CASSYSWTSTYEQYF. The CDR3 DNA reads TGTGCCAGCAGTTACAGCTGGACTTCTACCTACGAGCAGTACTTC.

The chain uses TRBV4-3 and TRBJ2-1; D uncertain. The V gene lost 4 bases and the J gene lost 1 base, with 11 bases spanning the gap. There are 15 residues in the CDR3. Germline-derived CDR1 and CDR2 are LGHNA and YSLEER. CDR3 loop: CASSLRLLSYNEQFF. The CDR3 nucleotides read TGCGCCAGCAGCCTCCGACTCCTATCCTACAATGAGCAGTTCTTC.

As regards this clonotype: An end of the junction differs from the germline gene, which may be a read error. The gene calls are TRBV29-1 and TRBJ2-7; 9 nucleotides match TRBD1. Germline V gene lookup returns CDR1 SQVTM and CDR2 ANQGSEA. The CDR3 extends over 13 amino acids. DNA for the CDR3: TGCAGCGTTGGACCTCGCGGGACAGGGATTCGGCACTTC. Protein: CSVGPRGTGIRHF.

This clonotype has ten or more counts. The J gene is TRBJ1-5, the V gene TRBV27; D possibly corresponds to TRBD1 (5 bases). The germline gives CDR1 MNHEY, CDR2 SMNVEV (reference sequence). The V end was cut by 2 bases, the J end by 5 bases, with 13 bases between. The CDR3 is 15 residues long. CDR3 amino acids: CASSLRGNLDQPQHF. The CDR3 DNA reads TGTGCCAGCAGTTTAAGGGGTAATTTGGATCAGCCCCAGCATTTT.